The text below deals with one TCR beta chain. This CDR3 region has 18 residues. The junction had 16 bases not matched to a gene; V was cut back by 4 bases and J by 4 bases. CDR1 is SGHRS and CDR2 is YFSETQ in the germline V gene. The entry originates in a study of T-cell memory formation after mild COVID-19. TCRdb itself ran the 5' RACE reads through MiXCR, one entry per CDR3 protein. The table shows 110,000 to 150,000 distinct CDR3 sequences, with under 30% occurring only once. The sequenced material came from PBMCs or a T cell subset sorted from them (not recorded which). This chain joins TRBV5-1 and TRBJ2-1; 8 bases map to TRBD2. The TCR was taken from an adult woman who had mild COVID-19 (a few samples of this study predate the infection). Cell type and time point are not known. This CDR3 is CASSPLTGGPVEYNEQFF. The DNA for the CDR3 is TGCGCCAGCAGCCCCCTCACGGGGGGGCCAGTCGAATACAATGAGCAGTTCTTC. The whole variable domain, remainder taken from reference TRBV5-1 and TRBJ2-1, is KAGVTQTPRYLIKTRGQQVTLSCSPISGHRSVSWYQQTPGQGLQFLFEYFSETQRNKGNFPGRFSGRQFSNSRSEMNVSTLELGDSALYLCASSPLTGGPVEYNEQFFGPGTRLTVL.